Following are 27 T cell receptor beta chains from one sample sequenced in a study of T-cell memory formation after mild COVID-19. TCRdb reprocessed the 5' RACE reads via MiXCR and lists one record per CDR3 protein. The sample holds about 310,000 distinct CDR3 sequences, approximately 19% seen once. The material sequenced was PBMCs or a T cell subset sorted from them (not recorded which). The receptor set was obtained from a man aged 18-30 years who had mild COVID-19 (a few samples of this study predate the infection). Cell type and time point are not known.

This clonotype showed up many times. The chain employs TRBV5-1 and TRBJ1-2; D perhaps matches TRBD1 (5 bases). Germline CDR1 SGHRS, CDR2 YFSETQ. CDR3 size: 16 residues. V lost 6 bases and J 12 bases, leaving 30 bases between the germline ends. CDR3 sequence: CASKSKTGTDASGNTF. The DNA for the CDR3 is TGCGCCAGCAAATCAAAGACCGGGACCGACGCCTCGGGGAACACCTTC.

The CDR3 DNA is TGTGCCAGTAGTATTCGAGGGGTGGCGATATTTGAAGCTTTCTTT. Amino acid sequence: CASSIRGVAIFEAFF. This rearrangement joins TRBV19 to TRBJ1-1, with D possibly being TRBD1 (5 bases). The CDR3 has 15 residues. V was cut by 3 bases and J by 7 bases, with 18 bases left in between. Looked up from germline, CDR1 is LNHDA and CDR2 is SQIVND (reference sequence).

This clonotype was seen at least ten times. The chain couples TRBV28 to TRBJ1-5; D not resolved. CDR3 length equals 12 residues. From germline, CDR1 is MDHEN and CDR2 SYDVKM. V shed 8 bases and J shed 1 base, with 6 bases lying between them. The CDR3 here is CASRGSNQPQHF. Written as DNA, the CDR3 is TGTGCCAGCCGCGGGAGCAATCAGCCCCAGCATTTT.

The rearrangement joins TRBV5-1 to TRBJ1-1; D is uncertain. Germline V gene data show CDR1 as SGHRS and CDR2 as YFSETQ. The CDR3 sequence is 14 residues long. Trimming took off 4 bases at V and 1 base at J, with 11 bases between the two ends. In DNA, the CDR3 is TGCGCCAGCAGCCGAAAGTTGGGGAACACTGAAGCTTTCTTT. The encoded protein is CASSRKLGNTEAFF.

V and J are TRBV11-2 and TRBJ2-2; 8 bases align to TRBD2. V was pared by 6 bases and J by 4 bases, with 10 bases of the junction left unmatched. Germline V gives CDR1 SGHAT, CDR2 FQNNGV. CDR3 length: 16 amino acids. CDR3: CASRSLSGGRTGELFF. In DNA, the CDR3 is TGTGCCAGCAGGAGCCTCTCGGGGGGGCGCACCGGGGAGCTGTTTTTT.

In this sample, this clonotype turned up a few times. The chain joins TRBV20-1 to TRBJ1-2; no definite D call. The CDR3 is 12 residues long. Trimming cost V 7 bases and J 4 bases, with 13 bases left between them. Germline CDR1 and CDR2: DFQATT and SNEGSKA (reference sequence). The CDR3 DNA sequence: TGCAGTGTTCCCGGGGTGGCCTATGGCTACACCTTC. This sequence encodes CSVPGVAYGYTF.

This clonotype appeared many times. The chain carries TRBV24-1 and TRBJ2-3; TRBD2 aligns across 8 bases. The ends lost 3 bases at V and 1 base at J; junction bases unmatched: 11. This CDR3 region has 18 residues. Looked up from germline, CDR1 is KGHDR and CDR2 is SFDVKD. This CDR3 reads CATSDPTPGGSGTDTQYF. CDR3 coding DNA: TGTGCCACCAGTGATCCAACGCCGGGGGGGTCTGGCACAGATACGCAGTATTTT.

This chain joins TRBV27 and TRBJ1-2; tentative D call: TRBD1 (5 bases). The germline gives CDR1 MNHEY, CDR2 SMNVEV (reference sequence). The CDR3 is made up of 13 amino acids. Trimming shortened V by 3 bases and J by 3 bases, and 8 bases separated the two germline ends. The CDR3 DNA sequence: TGTGCCAGCAGTTTTGAGGGGTACTATGGCTACACCTTC. Its translation: CASSFEGYYGYTF.

This clonotype was detected only a few times. The V call is TRBV18, the J call TRBJ2-4, with D perhaps TRBD2 (5 bases). Germline V gene lookup returns CDR1 KGHSH and CDR2 LQKENI. V was cut by 0 bases and J by 0 bases, with 12 bases left in between. The CDR3 contains 17 residues. The CDR3 bases are TGTGCCAGCTCACCACCGAACGGACTTATAGCCAAAAACATTCAGTACTTC. This encodes CASSPPNGLIAKNIQYF.

This clonotype showed up just a few times. The V call is TRBV7-3, the J call TRBJ2-2; D ambiguous. The CDR3 has 13 residues. Trimming cost V 3 bases and J 6 bases, with 8 bases left between them. The germline gives CDR1 SGHTA, CDR2 FQGTGA. This CDR3 reads CASSFGTAGELFF. CDR3 nucleotide sequence: TGTGCCAGCAGCTTTGGTACGGCCGGGGAGCTGTTTTTT.

This clonotype has only a few counts. CDR3 nucleotide sequence: TGTGCCACCCGCGACAGCGGACAGCCCCAGCATTTT. It specifies CATRDSGQPQHF. The chain is built from TRBV6-2 or TRBV6-3 and TRBJ1-5; D is perhaps TRBD1 (5 bases). The V gene lost 10 bases and the J gene lost 7 bases, with 14 bases spanning the gap. Looked up from germline, CDR1 is MNHEY and CDR2 is SVGEGT. The CDR3 is made up of 12 amino acids.

This chain connects TRBV2 to TRBJ2-7; TRBD1 might be the D (5 bases). The germline gives CDR1 SNHLY, CDR2 FYNNEI. Trimming cost V 7 bases and J 4 bases, with 17 bases left between them. The CDR3 runs to 14 residues. The CDR3 loop is CASTLTVRSYEQYV. The CDR3, as DNA: TGTGCCAGCACCCTGACAGTAAGATCTTACGAGCAGTACGTC.

The chain employs TRBV28 and TRBJ1-1; D call uncertain. The CDR3 is made up of 11 amino acids. Germline lookup yields CDR1 MDHEN and CDR2 SYDVKM. Between the trimmed V and J ends, which lost 9 bases and 1 base, there was a span of 6 bases. In DNA, the CDR3 is TGTGCCAGAACAGCGAACACTGAAGCTTTCTTT. Amino acids: CARTANTEAFF. Full variable domain (remainder filled in from reference TRBV28 and TRBJ1-1): DVKVTQSSRYLVKRTGEKVFLECVQDMDHENMFWYRQDPGLGLRLIYFSYDVKMKEKGDIPEGYSVSREKKERFSLILESASTNQTSMYLCARTANTEAFFGQGTRLTVV.

The chain has TRBV19 and TRBJ2-3; a possible D gene is TRBD1 (6 bases). The V gene lost 5 bases and the J gene lost 5 bases, with 17 bases spanning the gap. This CDR3 is 15 amino acids long. Germline V lookup: CDR1 LNHDA, CDR2 SQIVND (reference sequence). The CDR3 bases are TGTGCCAGTAGTCCCCGACAGGCCTATGGAGATACGCAGTATTTT. Residues: CASSPRQAYGDTQYF.

The chain has TRBV7-9 and TRBJ2-1; no clear D. The CDR3 has 13 residues. Deletions cut 3 bases from V and 10 bases from J, with 13 bases between. Germline V lookup: CDR1 SEHNR, CDR2 FQNEAQ (reference sequence). The DNA of the CDR3 is TGTGCCAGCAGCTTTGGGTCGCCTCTGGAGCAGTTCTTC. The encoded protein is CASSFGSPLEQFF.

V usage is TRBV7-9 and J usage is TRBJ2-2, with 9 bases aligning to TRBD2. CDR3 length equals 17 residues. Germline V gene sequence: CDR1 SEHNR, CDR2 FQNEAQ (reference sequence). The V and J ends lost 4 bases and 5 bases, in that order; junction bases with no gene match: 11. The CDR3 sequence: CASSSTSGPLITGELFF. The CDR3 DNA sequence: TGTGCCAGCAGCTCGACTAGCGGTCCCCTTATAACCGGGGAGCTGTTTTTT.

This clonotype was seen a few times. The chain couples TRBV7-2 to TRBJ1-2; D possibly corresponds to TRBD1 (6 bases). Germline V gene lookup returns CDR1 SGHTA and CDR2 FQGNSA. V was shortened by 5 bases and J by 4 bases, with 14 bases between the two germline ends. The CDR3 is made up of 14 amino acids. CDR3 amino acids: CASSAPGAGYGYTF. CDR3 nucleotides: TGTGCCAGCAGCGCCCCGGGGGCAGGCTATGGCTACACCTTC.

This clonotype was counted a few times. This rearrangement joins TRBV10-1 to TRBJ2-7; D is unresolved. The CDR3 runs to 13 residues. The V gene's germline CDR1 is WNHNN and CDR2 SYGVQD (reference sequence). Between the trimmed V and J ends, which lost 0 bases and 3 bases, there was a span of 6 bases. The DNA for the CDR3 is TGCGCCAGCAGTGAGTCGGTTTTCTACGAGCAGTACTTC. It specifies CASSESVFYEQYF.

This clonotype appeared a few times. CDR3 sequence reads: CASSQEEGDRRTEAFF. Written as DNA, the CDR3 is TGCGCCAGCAGCCAAGAGGAGGGAGACAGACGGACTGAAGCTTTCTTT. This sequence joins TRBV4-3 and TRBJ1-1, with D possibly TRBD1 on 5 matching bases. Germline V CDR1 and CDR2: LGHNA, YSLEER. The ends were cut back, 0 bases at V and 5 bases at J, with 16 bases in the middle. The CDR3 is 16 residues long.

This clonotype was seen ten or more times. V is TRBV5-1 and J is TRBJ2-1, with 8 bases lining up with TRBD2. This CDR3 spans 15 amino acids. V trimming: 2 bases; J trimming: 4 bases; junction bases outside the gene matches: 5. Germline values: CDR1 SGHRS, CDR2 YFSETQ. The CDR3 loop is CASSFLAGPYNEQFF. CDR3 nucleotides: TGCGCCAGCAGCTTCCTAGCGGGCCCGTACAATGAGCAGTTCTTC.

J is TRBJ2-7 and V is TRBV20-1, with D hard to call. CDR1 is DFQATT, CDR2 SNEGSKA, per germline (reference sequence). Trimming removed 6 bases from V and 0 bases from J, with 12 bases in between. The CDR3 runs 13 residues. The CDR3 is CSARQTSSYEQYV. The CDR3, as DNA: TGCAGTGCCCGGCAGACCAGCTCCTACGAGCAGTACGTC.

The J gene is TRBJ2-7, the V gene TRBV6-6; D might be TRBD1 (5 bases). Per germline, CDR1 MNHNY and CDR2 SVGAGI (reference sequence). V was trimmed by 5 bases and J by 3 bases, leaving 11 bases between them. There are 13 residues in the CDR3. The CDR3 is CASSRQYNYEQYV. CDR3 DNA sequence: TGTGCCAGCAGTCGACAGTACAACTACGAGCAGTACGTC.

CDR3 protein: CASSQDRSPKNIQYF. The CDR3 nucleotides are TGTGCCAGCAGCCAAGACAGGAGCCCCAAAAACATTCAGTACTTC. This chain links TRBV4-2 with TRBJ2-4, with unresolved D. Looked up from germline, CDR1 is LGHNA and CDR2 is YNFKEQ. CDR3 length: 15 amino acids. Trimming removed 0 bases at V and 2 bases at J, with 8 bases between.

V usage is TRBV12-3 or TRBV12-4 and J usage is TRBJ1-1; D remains ambiguous. The CDR3 has 15 residues. Trimming left V 5 bases short and J 1 base short, with 14 bases between. CDR3 region: CASSLTMTGNTEAFF. The CDR3 coding sequence is TGTGCCAGCAGTCTTACAATGACCGGGAACACTGAAGCTTTCTTT.

The V gene is TRBV5-1, the J gene TRBJ2-1; no firm D call. The CDR3 contains 16 residues. Germline V gene lookup returns CDR1 SGHRS and CDR2 YFSETQ. The V end lost 3 bases, the J end lost 5 bases, and 18 bases lay between the germline ends. Here the CDR3 reads CASSYHLPQVNNEQFF. CDR3 nucleotides: TGCGCCAGCAGCTACCACCTCCCCCAGGTCAACAATGAGCAGTTCTTC.

In its sample, this clonotype was seen a few times. The J gene is TRBJ2-3, the V gene TRBV5-1; TRBD1 aligns across 9 bases. The junction had 6 bases not matched to a gene; V was cut back by 3 bases and J by 1 base. The CDR3 spans 16 residues. CDR1 is SGHRS, CDR2 YFSETQ, per germline. CDR3 in amino acids: CASSWGRDRGTDTQYF. DNA of the CDR3: TGCGCCAGCAGCTGGGGCCGGGACAGGGGCACAGATACGCAGTATTTT.

This clonotype was counted a few times. The V gene is TRBV6-5, the J gene TRBJ2-5; D uncertain. The CDR3 is made up of 12 amino acids. CDR1 MNHEY and CDR2 SVGAGI come from the germline V gene. V lost 1 base and J lost 6, with 6 bases in between. The CDR3 nucleotides read TGTGCCAGCAGTTACTTAGGGCAGACCCAGTACTTC. The encoded protein is CASSYLGQTQYF.